This T cell receptor (beta chain) emerged from a study of blood T cell repertoires in COVID-19. About the study: Sources were T cells, B-cell-depleted T cells, or PBMCs; the material itself was cDNA or gDNA.

Recruits, aged roughly 18 to 95 years, lived in 25 or so US areas. Donors of Cohort 3 who recovered were those that had two negative PCRs, clearance, or symptom resolution. CDR1 and CDR2 (germline): SNHLY, FYNNEI. This CDR3 has 14 residues. The germline V and J ends were trimmed by 5 bases and 2 bases, with 12 bases remaining between them. The assay was immunoSEQ multiplex PCR, and TCRdb's table has in-frame clones only and misses some. The sample comprises hundreds of thousands of clones, 70% to 90% of which are singletons, and around 0.9% rests with the top ten. The TCR originated in a woman in her twenties or thirties who had recovered from COVID-19. The chain combines TRBV2 with TRBJ1-2; weak D call: TRBD1 (5 bases). The specimen sequenced was PBMCs or T cells enriched from blood (not recorded which). The CDR3 region is CASSSAGKNYGYTF. As DNA, the CDR3 is TGTGCCAGCAGTTCGGCAGGGAAAAACTATGGCTACACCTTC.